This T cell receptor beta chain stems from a study of T-cell memory formation after mild COVID-19. This clonotype has more than one count but fewer than ten. The antigen is unknown. TCRdb re-derived calls from the 5' RACE reads in MiXCR, one entry per CDR3 protein. This table holds hundreds of thousands of distinct CDR3 sequences, roughly 26% found once. General observations from the study: Day 15 to 85 contracting clones showed balanced CD4/CD8; later expanders leaned CD4+. The study detected some responding clones in pre-infection memory, suggesting cross-reactive memory joined.

This CDR3 has 19 residues. The junction had 17 bases not matched to a gene; V was cut back by 4 bases and J by 3 bases. The rearrangement links TRBV23-1 to TRBJ1-5; 8 bases align to TRBD1. TRBV23-1 is reported as an ORF; its role is uncertain. The TCR was taken from an adult woman who had mild COVID-19 (a few samples of this study predate the infection). Cell type and time point are not known. The source material was PBMCs or a T cell subset sorted from them (not recorded which). The DNA for the CDR3 is TGCGCCAGCAGTCCCCCCGGACAGGGCAAATCTACGCCCAATCAGCCCCAGCATTTT. Protein: CASSPPGQGKSTPNQPQHF.